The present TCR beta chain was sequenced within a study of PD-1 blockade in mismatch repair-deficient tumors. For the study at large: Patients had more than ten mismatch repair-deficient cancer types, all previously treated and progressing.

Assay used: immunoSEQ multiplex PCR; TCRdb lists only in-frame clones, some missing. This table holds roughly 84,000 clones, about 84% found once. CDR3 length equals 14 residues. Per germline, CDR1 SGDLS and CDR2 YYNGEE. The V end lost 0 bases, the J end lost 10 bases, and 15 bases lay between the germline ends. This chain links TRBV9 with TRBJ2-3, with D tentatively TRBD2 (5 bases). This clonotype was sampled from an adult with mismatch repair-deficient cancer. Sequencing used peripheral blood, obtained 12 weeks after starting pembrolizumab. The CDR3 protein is CASSVEPGLVPQYF. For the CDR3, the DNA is TGTGCCAGCAGCGTAGAGCCGGGATTGGTACCGCAGTATTTT.